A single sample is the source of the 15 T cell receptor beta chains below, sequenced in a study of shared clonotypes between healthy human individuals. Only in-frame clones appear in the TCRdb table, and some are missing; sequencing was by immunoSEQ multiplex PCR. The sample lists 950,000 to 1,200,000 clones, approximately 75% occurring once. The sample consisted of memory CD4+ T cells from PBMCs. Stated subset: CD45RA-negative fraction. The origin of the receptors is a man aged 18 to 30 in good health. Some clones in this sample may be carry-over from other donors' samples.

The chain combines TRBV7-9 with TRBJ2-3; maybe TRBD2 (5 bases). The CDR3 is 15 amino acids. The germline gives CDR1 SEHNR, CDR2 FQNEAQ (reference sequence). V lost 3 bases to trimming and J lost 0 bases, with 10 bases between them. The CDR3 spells CASSFRRTSTDTQYF. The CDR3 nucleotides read TGTGCCAGCAGCTTCAGGCGGACTAGCACAGATACGCAGTATTTT.

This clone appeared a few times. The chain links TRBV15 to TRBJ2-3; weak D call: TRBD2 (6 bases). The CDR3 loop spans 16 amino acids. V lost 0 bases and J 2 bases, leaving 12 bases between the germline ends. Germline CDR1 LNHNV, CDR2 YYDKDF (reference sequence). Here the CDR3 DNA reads TGTGCCACCAGCAGAGACCGGGACTCTATCACAGATACGCAGTATTTT. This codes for CATSRDRDSITDTQYF.

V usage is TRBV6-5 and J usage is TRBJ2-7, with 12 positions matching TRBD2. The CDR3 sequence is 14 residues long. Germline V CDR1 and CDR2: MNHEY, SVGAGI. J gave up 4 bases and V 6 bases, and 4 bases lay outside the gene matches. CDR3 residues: CASRRLAGVYEQYF. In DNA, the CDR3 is TGTGCCAGCAGGAGACTAGCGGGAGTGTACGAGCAGTACTTC.

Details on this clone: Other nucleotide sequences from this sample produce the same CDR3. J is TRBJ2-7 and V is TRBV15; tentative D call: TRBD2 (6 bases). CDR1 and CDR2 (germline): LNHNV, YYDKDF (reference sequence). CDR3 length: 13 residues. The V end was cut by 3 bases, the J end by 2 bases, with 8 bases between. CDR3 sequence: CATSRPGAYEQYF. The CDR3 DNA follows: TGTGCCACCAGCAGGCCGGGAGCCTACGAGCAGTACTTC.

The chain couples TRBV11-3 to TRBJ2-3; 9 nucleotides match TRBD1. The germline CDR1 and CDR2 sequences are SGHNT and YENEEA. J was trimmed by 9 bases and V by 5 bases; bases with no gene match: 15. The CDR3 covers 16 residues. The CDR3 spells CASSLPAGTGLFTQYF. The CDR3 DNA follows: TGTGCCAGCAGCCTCCCGGCCGGGACAGGGCTTTTCACGCAGTATTTT.

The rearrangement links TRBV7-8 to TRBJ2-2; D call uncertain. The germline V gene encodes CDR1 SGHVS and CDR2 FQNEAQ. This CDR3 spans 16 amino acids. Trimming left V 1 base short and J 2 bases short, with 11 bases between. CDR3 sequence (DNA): TGTGCCAGCAGCTTAGTGGGCAGACCTAACACCGGGGAGCTGTTTTTT. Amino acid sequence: CASSLVGRPNTGELFF.

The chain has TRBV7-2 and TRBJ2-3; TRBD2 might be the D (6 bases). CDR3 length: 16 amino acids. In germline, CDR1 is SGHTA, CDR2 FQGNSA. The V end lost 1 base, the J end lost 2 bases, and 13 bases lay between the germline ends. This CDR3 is CASSLVGTYSTDTQYF. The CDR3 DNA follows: TGTGCCAGCAGCTTAGTGGGGACTTACTCCACAGATACGCAGTATTTT.

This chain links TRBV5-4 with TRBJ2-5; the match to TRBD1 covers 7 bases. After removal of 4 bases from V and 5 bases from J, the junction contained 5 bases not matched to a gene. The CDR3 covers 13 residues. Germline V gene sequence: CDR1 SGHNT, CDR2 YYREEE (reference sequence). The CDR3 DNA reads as TGTGCCAGCAGCAGACAGGGACAGGAGACCCAGTACTTC. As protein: CASSRQGQETQYF.

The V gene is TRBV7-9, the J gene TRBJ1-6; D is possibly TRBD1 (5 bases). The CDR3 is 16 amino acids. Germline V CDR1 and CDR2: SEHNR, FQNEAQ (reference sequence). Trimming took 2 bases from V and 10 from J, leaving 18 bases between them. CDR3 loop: CASSLSRTPSVSPLHF. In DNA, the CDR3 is TGTGCCAGCAGCTTATCCCGGACACCAAGCGTATCACCCCTCCACTTT.

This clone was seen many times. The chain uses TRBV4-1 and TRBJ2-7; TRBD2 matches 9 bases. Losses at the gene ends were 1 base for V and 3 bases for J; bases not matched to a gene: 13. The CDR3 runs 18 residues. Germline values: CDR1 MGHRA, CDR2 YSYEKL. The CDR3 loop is CASSQGPLLSSGSYEQYF. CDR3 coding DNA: TGCGCCAGCAGCCAAGGCCCCCTTTTGAGTAGCGGGAGCTACGAGCAGTACTTC.

Here the CDR3 DNA reads TGTGCCAGCAGTTCATGGGACCGAGTACAGCCCCAGCATTTT. Translation gives CASSSWDRVQPQHF. The chain couples TRBV6-6 to TRBJ1-5, with D possibly being TRBD1 (5 bases). In germline, CDR1 is MNHNY, CDR2 SVGAGI (reference sequence). The CDR3 totals 14 residues. Trimming removed 4 bases from V and 7 bases from J, with 14 bases in between.

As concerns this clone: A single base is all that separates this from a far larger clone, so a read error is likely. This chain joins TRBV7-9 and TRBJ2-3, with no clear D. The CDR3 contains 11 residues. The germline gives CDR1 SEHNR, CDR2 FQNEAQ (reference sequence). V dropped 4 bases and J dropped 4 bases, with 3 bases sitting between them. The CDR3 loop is CASSWADTQYF. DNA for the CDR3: TGTGCCAGCAGCTGGGCAGATACGCAGTATTTT.

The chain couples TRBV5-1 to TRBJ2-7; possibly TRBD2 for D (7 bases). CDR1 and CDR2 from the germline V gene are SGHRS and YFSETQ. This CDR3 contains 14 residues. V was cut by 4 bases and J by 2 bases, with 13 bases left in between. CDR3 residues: CASSGGGAPYEQYF. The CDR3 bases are TGCGCCAGCAGCGGAGGGGGGGCCCCCTACGAGCAGTACTTC.

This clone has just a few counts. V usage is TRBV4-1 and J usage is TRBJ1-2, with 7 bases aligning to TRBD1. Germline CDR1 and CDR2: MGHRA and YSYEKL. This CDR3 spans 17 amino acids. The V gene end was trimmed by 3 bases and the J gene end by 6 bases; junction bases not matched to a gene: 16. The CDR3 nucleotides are TGCGCCAGCAGCCACCGGACAGGCGGAGAGGCAGCGGATGGCTACACCTTC. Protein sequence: CASSHRTGGEAADGYTF.

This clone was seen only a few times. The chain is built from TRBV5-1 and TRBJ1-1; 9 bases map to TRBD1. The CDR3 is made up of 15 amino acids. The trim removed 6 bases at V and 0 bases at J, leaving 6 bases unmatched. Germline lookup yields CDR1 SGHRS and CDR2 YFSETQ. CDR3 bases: TGCGCCAGCATGGACAGGGGTGGAATGAACACTGAAGCTTTCTTT. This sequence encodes CASMDRGGMNTEAFF.